This T cell receptor (beta chain) was captured by sequencing in a study of T-cell memory formation after mild COVID-19. This clonotype has just a few counts. What it binds is unknown. Using constant-segment primers, 5'RACE produced TCR alpha and TCR beta cDNA libraries carrying sample barcodes and UMIs. MiXCR, run by TCRdb on the 5' RACE reads, gives a single entry per CDR3 protein. The data show roughly 150,000 distinct CDR3 sequences, approximately 15% seen once. The germline V and J ends were trimmed by 2 bases and 2 bases, with 8 bases remaining between them. The CDR3 has 13 residues. Germline CDR1 and CDR2: SGHDT and YYEEEE. Findings of the study overall: Memory sampled before infection contained some responding clones, suggesting cross-reactive memory joined. Confirmation of SARS-CoV-2 specificity was lacking for second-wave clones peaking day 37. Contracting CD4+ clones were located mainly in CM and EM, and CD8+ clones in EMRA.

The sequence was obtained from an adult woman who had mild COVID-19 (a few samples of this study predate the infection). Cell type and time point are not known. The chain has TRBV5-6 and TRBJ2-7, with D hard to call. The sample taken for sequencing was PBMCs or a T cell subset sorted from them (not recorded which). In DNA, the CDR3 is TGTGCCAGCAGCTTTGGTCATACCTACGAGCAGTACTTC. Amino acids: CASSFGHTYEQYF.